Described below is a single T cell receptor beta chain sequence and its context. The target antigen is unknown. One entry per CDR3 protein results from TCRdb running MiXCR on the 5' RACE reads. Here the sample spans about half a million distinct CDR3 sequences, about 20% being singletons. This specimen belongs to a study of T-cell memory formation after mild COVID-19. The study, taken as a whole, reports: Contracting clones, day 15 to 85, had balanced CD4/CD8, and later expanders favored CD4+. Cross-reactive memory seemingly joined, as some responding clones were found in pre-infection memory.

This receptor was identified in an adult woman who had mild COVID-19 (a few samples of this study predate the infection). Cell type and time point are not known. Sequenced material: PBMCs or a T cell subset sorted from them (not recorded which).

The CDR3 nucleotides are TGTGCCAGCAGCCGGGGGGGAGGTAAATCGGAGAACACTGAAGCTTTCTTT. Its protein is CASSRGGGKSENTEAFF. The chain combines TRBV4-2 with TRBJ1-1, with D perhaps TRBD1 (5 bases). CDR1 and CDR2 (germline): LGHNA, YNFKEQ. V was trimmed by 4 bases and J by 1 base, leaving 19 bases between them. The CDR3 spans 17 residues.